Listed here are 13 T cell receptor beta chains from one sample, sequenced in a study of CD8 T cells in Susac syndrome. With random hexamers, reverse transcription was performed on about 0.5 to 1 ug of RNA. Via MiXCR, TCRdb re-called the immunoSEQ multiplex PCR reads, giving one row per CDR3 protein. This sample has 20,000 to 25,000 distinct CDR3 sequences; roughly 93% occur once, and the top ten carry 0.27%. Sequenced input: CD8+ T cells from PBMCs. These receptors all stem from a human donor in good health.

The V call is TRBV7-7, the J call TRBJ2-5; D is unresolved. The CDR3 runs to 13 residues. Germline assignment: CDR1 SSHAT and CDR2 FNYEAQ (reference sequence). Deletions cut 3 bases from V and 5 bases from J, with 10 bases between. The CDR3 spells CASSFRSRETQYF. In nucleotides, the CDR3 is TGTGCCAGCAGCTTTCGTAGCCGGGAGACCCAGTACTTC.

The rearrangement joins TRBV6-2 or TRBV6-3 to TRBJ2-1; 7 positions match TRBD1. This CDR3 is 15 amino acids long. Germline CDR1 reads MNHEY; CDR2 reads SVGEGT. Trimming removed 4 bases from V and 5 bases from J; junction bases left unmatched: 8. The CDR3 protein is CASSSTDRVDNEQFF. The CDR3 nucleotides read TGTGCCAGCAGTTCAACCGACAGGGTTGACAATGAGCAGTTCTTC.

The CDR3 is CASSLTGNTEAFF. The CDR3 nucleotides are TGTGCCAGCAGCTTAACAGGGAACACTGAAGCTTTCTTT. This chain uses TRBV5-5 with TRBJ1-1; tentative D call: TRBD1 (5 bases). The CDR3 totals 13 residues. Trimming removed 2 bases from V and 1 base from J, with 6 bases in between. Looked up from germline, CDR1 is SGHKS and CDR2 is YYEKEE (reference sequence).

V usage is TRBV2 and J usage is TRBJ2-7; unclear D gene. Germline V gives CDR1 SNHLY, CDR2 FYNNEI. Trimming stripped 8 bases from V and 2 bases from J, with 13 bases between. CDR3 length equals 13 residues. The CDR3 sequence is CASCSTSPYEQYF. CDR3 nucleotides: TGTGCCAGCTGTTCGACAAGCCCCTACGAGCAGTACTTC.

V gene TRBV6-4 combines with J gene TRBJ2-3; 8 nucleotides line up with TRBD2. The CDR3 loop spans 14 amino acids. From germline, CDR1 is MRHNA and CDR2 SNTAGT. Trimming cost V 3 bases and J 1 base; bases outside gene matches: 0. The CDR3 region has the DNA TGTGCCAGCAGTGAGCGGGGGGGCACAGATACGCAGTATTTT. Its protein is CASSERGGTDTQYF.

The chain joins TRBV7-9 to TRBJ1-1; possibly TRBD1 for D (6 bases). The CDR3 sequence is 15 residues long. Germline CDR1 is SEHNR and CDR2 is FQNEAQ (reference sequence). Trimming left V 10 bases short and J 1 base short, with 19 bases between. CDR3 region: CATLPWGTTNTEAFF. In DNA form, the CDR3 reads TGTGCCACCCTCCCTTGGGGGACAACGAACACTGAAGCTTTCTTT.

The rearrangement uses TRBV7-9 and TRBJ2-7; 8 bases match TRBD1. CDR3 length equals 15 residues. Looked up from germline, CDR1 is SEHNR and CDR2 is FQNEAQ (reference sequence). J was trimmed by 2 bases and V by 2 bases; bases with no gene match: 5. CDR3 region: CASSLFGQGPYEQYF. The CDR3 region has the DNA TGTGCCAGCAGCTTATTCGGACAGGGACCCTACGAGCAGTACTTC. Full variable domain (remainder filled in from reference TRBV7-9 and TRBJ2-7): DTGVSQNPRHKITKRGQNVTFRCDPISEHNRLYWYRQTLGQGPEFLTYFQNEAQLEKSRLLSDRFSAERPKGSFSTLEIQRTEQGDSAMYLCASSLFGQGPYEQYFGPGTRLTVT.

The CDR3 sequence is CASSVDSYEQYF. CDR3 coding DNA: TGTGCCAGCAGTGTGGACAGTTACGAGCAGTACTTC. This rearrangement joins TRBV6-2 or TRBV6-3 to TRBJ2-7; TRBD1 might be the D (6 bases). The CDR3 loop spans 12 amino acids. The germline V gene has CDR1 MNHEY and CDR2 SVGEGT. Trimming stripped 5 bases from V and 4 bases from J, with 9 bases between.

This clonotype has a single count. The chain is built from TRBV9 and TRBJ2-7; D uncertain. Germline V lookup: CDR1 SGDLS, CDR2 YYNGEE. The CDR3 sequence is 13 residues long. V was clipped by 8 bases and J by 2 bases, with 14 bases between them. CDR3 sequence: CASSPGGPYEQYF. CDR3 bases: TGTGCCAGTTCCCCCGGCGGACCCTACGAGCAGTACTTC.

The V and J genes are TRBV7-9 and TRBJ2-2; the D gene is possibly TRBD2 (5 bases). V was pared by 6 bases and J by 0 bases, with 8 bases between. CDR1 is SEHNR, CDR2 FQNEAQ, per germline (reference sequence). The CDR3 contains 14 residues. CDR3 in amino acids: CASSSGTNTGELFF. The CDR3 DNA is TGTGCCAGCAGTTCCGGGACGAACACCGGGGAGCTGTTTTTT.

V and J are TRBV12-5 and TRBJ2-5; a weak D match, TRBD2 (5 bases). The CDR3 has 15 amino acids. V was trimmed by 2 bases and J by 5 bases, leaving 15 bases between them. Germline V lookup: CDR1 LGHNT, CDR2 FRNRAP. The CDR3 sequence: CASGLWSGRRETQYF. The DNA of the CDR3 is TGTGCTAGTGGTTTGTGGTCCGGTCGGAGGGAGACCCAGTACTTC.

This rearrangement joins TRBV2 to TRBJ2-3, with a possible D match to TRBD2 (5 bases). Trimming pared 10 bases from V and 5 bases from J, leaving 16 bases between. The germline gives CDR1 SNHLY, CDR2 FYNNEI. CDR3 size: 13 residues. In DNA form, the CDR3 reads TGTGCCAACCGGATCCGACTATTAGATACGCAGTATTTT. It translates to CANRIRLLDTQYF.

The J gene is TRBJ1-3, the V gene TRBV5-5; 10 bases fit TRBD1. The germline V gene encodes CDR1 SGHKS and CDR2 YYEKEE (reference sequence). The CDR3 totals 14 residues. V was pared by 5 bases and J by 3 bases, with 2 bases of the junction left unmatched. For the CDR3, the DNA is TGTGCCAGCAGAGACAGGGGGCTTGGAAACACCATATATTTT. It codes for CASRDRGLGNTIYF.